The rows below give T cell receptor beta chains drawn from one sample of a study of T cells expressing NK-cell markers. TCRdb reprocessed the 5' RACE reads, with one entry per CDR3 protein and no DNA. There are about 460,000 distinct CDR3 sequences in the sample, with over 1.3% held by the top ten. The sample taken for sequencing was blood T cells: a sorted CD56 or NKG2C T cell subset, CD4+ or CD8+ T cells, or bulk PBMC T cells (not recorded which). These receptors were obtained from a woman aged 50 to 60 in good health. The CDR3 runs from the conserved cysteine through the conserved F or W.

V gene,CDR3 length,J gene,CDR3 protein
TRBV27,13,TRBJ1-3,CASRERGGNTIYF
TRBV25-1,14,TRBJ2-7,CASSGAGGPFEQYF
TRBV7-2,15,TRBJ1-4,CASSLRGQHNEKLFF
TRBV20-1,13,TRBJ2-3,CSARIISTDTQYF
TRBV19,14,TRBJ2-5,CASSIGVGQETQYF
TRBV6-1,12,TRBJ1-2,CASSVYAQRYTF
TRBV5-5,13,TRBJ1-2,CASSFDREIGYTF
TRBV5-5,13,TRBJ1-2,CASSLWVGYGYTF
TRBV20-1,14,TRBJ2-1,CSARDPLRLGEQFF
TRBV6-1,14,TRBJ1-3,CASSEVNPGNTIYF
TRBV24-1,17,TRBJ2-6,CATSDWTGTTGANVLTF
TRBV28,13,TRBJ2-2,CASVRGRVGELFF
TRBV3-1,16,TRBJ2-3,CASSQGPILWADTQYF
TRBV29-1,14,TRBJ1-1,CSVEARALNTEAFF
TRBV20-1,15,TRBJ2-1,CSARDRLAAYNEQFF
TRBV2,11,TRBJ2-5,CASRFQETQYF
TRBV5-1,13,TRBJ2-1,CASSPTSGRAEFF
TRBV19,14,TRBJ1-1,CASSMLGGLTEAFF
TRBV7-9,16,TRBJ2-7,CASSLGGSRTLYEQYF
TRBV6-1,14,TRBJ2-7,CASNWRTKGSEQYF
TRBV14,15,TRBJ2-2,CASSLKYGQAGELFF
TRBV5-6,16,TRBJ2-1,CASSLVRGAAYNEQFF
TRBV29-1,12,TRBJ1-1,CSVRVLNTEAFF
TRBV10-1,14,TRBJ2-2,CASRVGPNTGELFF
TRBV20-1,14,TRBJ2-1,CSARYGLSYNEQFF
TRBV6-5,12,TRBJ2-3,CASSKTGGTQYF
TRBV9,15,TRBJ1-3,CASSGPSGSGNTIYF
TRBV18,14,TRBJ1-1,CASSRGQRRTEAFF
TRBV24-1,14,TRBJ2-3,CATSVGQGADTQYF
TRBV12-3/TRBV12-4,11,TRBJ1-1,CASHQRGGAFF
TRBV20-1,16,TRBJ2-2,CSARIAGGPNTGELFF
TRBV5-1,16,TRBJ2-5,CASSLDWGVDRETQYF
TRBV4-1,14,TRBJ2-1,CASSQVTGVGEQFF
TRBV6-4,16,TRBJ2-2,CASSQVSGSSTGELFF
TRBV7-2,20,TRBJ2-1,CASSLASGTSFHISYNEQFF
TRBV7-8,17,TRBJ1-5,CASSSETGRWGNQPQHF
TRBV28,15,TRBJ1-5,CASSFAGQGGQPQHF
TRBV28,14,TRBJ1-2,CASSSQGAEYGYTF
TRBV5-1,15,TRBJ2-3,CASSLAGRTTDTQYF
TRBV5-6,14,TRBJ2-2,CASSEGHFTGELFF
TRBV27,15,TRBJ2-3,CASNAAGRSPDTQYF
TRBV11-3,15,TRBJ2-2,CASSFRTGFTGELFF
TRBV11-2,17,TRBJ2-1,CASSSIGGREEESEQFF
TRBV20-1,19,TRBJ2-1,CSARDRGLRTPANYNEQFF
TRBV10-3,15,TRBJ1-1,CAISEGGTWNTEAFF
TRBV19,15,TRBJ2-2,CASSPGGPNTGELFF
TRBV12-3/TRBV12-4,13,TRBJ1-6,CASSLDILAPLHF
TRBV30,15,TRBJ2-7,CAWSLGQGSSYEQYF
TRBV6-6,19,TRBJ2-1,CASRDSGTGKNRIYNEQFF
TRBV20-1,16,TRBJ2-1,CSAGGTSGRAGGEQFF
TRBV5-1,15,TRBJ2-1,CASSFSSGSYNEQFF
TRBV6-2/TRBV6-3,14,TRBJ2-7,CAGKGQGSNYEQYF
TRBV12-3/TRBV12-4,13,TRBJ2-1,CASSSRATNEQFF
TRBV21-1,13,TRBJ2-4,CASNRLAKNIQYF
TRBV7-2,15,TRBJ2-3,CASSPRSSSTDTQYF